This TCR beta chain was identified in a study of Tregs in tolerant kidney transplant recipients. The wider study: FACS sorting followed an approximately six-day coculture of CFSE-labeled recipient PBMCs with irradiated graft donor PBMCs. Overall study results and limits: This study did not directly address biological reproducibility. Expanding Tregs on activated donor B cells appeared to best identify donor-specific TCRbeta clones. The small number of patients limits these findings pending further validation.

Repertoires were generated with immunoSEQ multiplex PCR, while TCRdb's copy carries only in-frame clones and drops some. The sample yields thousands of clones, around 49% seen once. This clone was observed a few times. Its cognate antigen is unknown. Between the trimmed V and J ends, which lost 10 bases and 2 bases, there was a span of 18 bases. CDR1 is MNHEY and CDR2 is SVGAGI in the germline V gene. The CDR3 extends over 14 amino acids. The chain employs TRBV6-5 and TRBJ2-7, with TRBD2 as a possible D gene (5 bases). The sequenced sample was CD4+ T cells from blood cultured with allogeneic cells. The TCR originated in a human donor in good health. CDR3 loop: CATSRGAGPYEQYF. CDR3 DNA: TGTGCCACGAGCCGGGGTGCGGGTCCCTACGAGCAGTACTTC.